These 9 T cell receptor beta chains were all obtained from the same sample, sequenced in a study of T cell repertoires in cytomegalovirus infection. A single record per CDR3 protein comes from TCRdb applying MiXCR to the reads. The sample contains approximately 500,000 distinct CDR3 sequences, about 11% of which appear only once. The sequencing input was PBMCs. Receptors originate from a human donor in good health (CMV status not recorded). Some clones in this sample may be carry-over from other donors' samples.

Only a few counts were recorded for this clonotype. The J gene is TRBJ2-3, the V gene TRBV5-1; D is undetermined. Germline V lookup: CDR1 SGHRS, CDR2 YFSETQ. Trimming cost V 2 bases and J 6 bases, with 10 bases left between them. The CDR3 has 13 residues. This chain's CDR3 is CASSFEVADTQYF. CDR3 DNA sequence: TGCGCCAGCAGCTTTGAGGTGGCGGATACGCAGTATTTT. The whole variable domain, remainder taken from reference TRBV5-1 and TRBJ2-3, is KAGVTQTPRYLIKTRGQQVTLSCSPISGHRSVSWYQQTPGQGLQFLFEYFSETQRNKGNFPGRFSGRQFSNSRSEMNVSTLELGDSALYLCASSFEVADTQYFGPGTRLTVL.

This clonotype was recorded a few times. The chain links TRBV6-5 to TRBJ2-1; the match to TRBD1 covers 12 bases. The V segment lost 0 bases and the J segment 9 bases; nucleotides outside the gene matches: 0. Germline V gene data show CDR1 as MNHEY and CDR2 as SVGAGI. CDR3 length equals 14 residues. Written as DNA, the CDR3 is TGTGCCAGCAGTTACTCGGGACAGGGGGCTGAGCAGTTCTTC. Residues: CASSYSGQGAEQFF.

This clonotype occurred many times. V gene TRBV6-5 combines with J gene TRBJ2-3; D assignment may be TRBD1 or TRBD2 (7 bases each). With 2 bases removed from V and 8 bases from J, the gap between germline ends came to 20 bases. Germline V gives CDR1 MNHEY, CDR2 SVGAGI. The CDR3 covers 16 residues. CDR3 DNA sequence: TGTGCCAGCAGTTACCGTAGGGGAGGGGGCGTACGTACGCAGTATTTT. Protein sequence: CASSYRRGGGVRTQYF.

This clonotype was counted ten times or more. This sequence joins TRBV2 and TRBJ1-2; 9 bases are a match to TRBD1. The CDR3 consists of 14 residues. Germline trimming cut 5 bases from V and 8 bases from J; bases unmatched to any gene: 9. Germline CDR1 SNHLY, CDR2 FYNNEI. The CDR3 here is CASSNTGTGQGYTF. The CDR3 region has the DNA TGTGCCAGCAGTAATACCGGGACAGGGCAGGGCTACACCTTC.

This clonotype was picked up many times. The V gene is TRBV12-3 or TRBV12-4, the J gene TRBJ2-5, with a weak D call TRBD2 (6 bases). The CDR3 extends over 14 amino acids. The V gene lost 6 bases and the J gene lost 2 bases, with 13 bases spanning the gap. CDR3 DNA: TGTGCCAGCAGGCGGGACGGCCATCAAGAGACCCAGTACTTC. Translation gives CASRRDGHQETQYF.

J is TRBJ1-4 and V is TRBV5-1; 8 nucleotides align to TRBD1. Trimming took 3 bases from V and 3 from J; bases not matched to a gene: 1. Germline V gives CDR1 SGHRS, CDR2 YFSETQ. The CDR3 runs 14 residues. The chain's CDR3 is CASSSGQANEKLFF. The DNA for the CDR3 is TGCGCCAGCAGCTCGGGACAGGCTAATGAAAAACTGTTTTTT.

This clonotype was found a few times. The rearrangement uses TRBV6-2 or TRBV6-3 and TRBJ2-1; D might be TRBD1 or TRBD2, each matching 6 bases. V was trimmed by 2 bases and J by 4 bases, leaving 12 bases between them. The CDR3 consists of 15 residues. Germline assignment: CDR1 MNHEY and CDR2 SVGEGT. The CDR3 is CASSYSGGQYNEQFF. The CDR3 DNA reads TGTGCCAGCAGTTACAGTGGGGGGCAGTACAATGAGCAGTTCTTC.

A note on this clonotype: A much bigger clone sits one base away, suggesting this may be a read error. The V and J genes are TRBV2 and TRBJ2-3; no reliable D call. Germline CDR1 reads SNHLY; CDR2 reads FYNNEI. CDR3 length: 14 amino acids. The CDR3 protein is CARSEALDEDTQYF. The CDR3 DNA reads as TGTGCCAGGAGTGAAGCGCTAGACGAAGATACGCAGTATTTT.

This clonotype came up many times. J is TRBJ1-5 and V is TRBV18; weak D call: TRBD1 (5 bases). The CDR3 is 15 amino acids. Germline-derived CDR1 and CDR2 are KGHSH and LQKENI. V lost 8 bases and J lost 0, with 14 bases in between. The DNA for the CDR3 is TGTGCCAGCAGCCCTCGGGGGGATAGCAATCAGCCCCAGCATTTT. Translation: CASSPRGDSNQPQHF.